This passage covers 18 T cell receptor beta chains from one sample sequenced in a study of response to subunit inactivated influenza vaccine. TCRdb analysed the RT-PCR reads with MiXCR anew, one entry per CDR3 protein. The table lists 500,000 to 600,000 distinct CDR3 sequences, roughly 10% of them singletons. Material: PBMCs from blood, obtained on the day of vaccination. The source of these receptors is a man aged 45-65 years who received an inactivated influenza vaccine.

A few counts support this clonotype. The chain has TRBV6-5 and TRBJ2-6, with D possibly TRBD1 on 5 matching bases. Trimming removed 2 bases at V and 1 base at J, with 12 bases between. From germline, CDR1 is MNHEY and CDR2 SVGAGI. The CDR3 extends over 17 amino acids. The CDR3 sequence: CASSYRAGRSGANVLTF. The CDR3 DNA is TGTGCCAGCAGTTACAGGGCAGGGCGGTCTGGGGCCAACGTCCTGACTTTC.

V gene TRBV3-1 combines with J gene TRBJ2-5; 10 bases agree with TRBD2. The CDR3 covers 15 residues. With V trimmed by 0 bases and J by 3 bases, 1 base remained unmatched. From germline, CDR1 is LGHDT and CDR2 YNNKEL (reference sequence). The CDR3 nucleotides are TGTGCCAGCAGCCAAGATACTAGCGGGAAAGAGACCCAGTACTTC. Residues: CASSQDTSGKETQYF.

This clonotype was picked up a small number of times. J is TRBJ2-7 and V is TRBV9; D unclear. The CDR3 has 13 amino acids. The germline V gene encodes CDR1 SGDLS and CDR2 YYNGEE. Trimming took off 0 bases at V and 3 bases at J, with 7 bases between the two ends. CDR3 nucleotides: TGTGCCAGCAGCGTAGCTGTGGGCTACGAGCAGTACTTC. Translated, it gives CASSVAVGYEQYF.

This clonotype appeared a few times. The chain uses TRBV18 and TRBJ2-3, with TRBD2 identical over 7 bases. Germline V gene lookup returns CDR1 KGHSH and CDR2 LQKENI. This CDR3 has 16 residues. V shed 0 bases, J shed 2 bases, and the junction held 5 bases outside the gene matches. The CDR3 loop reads CASSPPGGGNTDTQYF. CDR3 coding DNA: TGTGCCAGCTCACCACCGGGCGGGGGAAACACAGATACGCAGTATTTT.

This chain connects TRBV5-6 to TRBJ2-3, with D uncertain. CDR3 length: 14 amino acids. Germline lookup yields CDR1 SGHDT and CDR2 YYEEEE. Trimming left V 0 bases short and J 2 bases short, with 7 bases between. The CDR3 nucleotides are TGTGCCAGCAGCTTGGTCGGACCCACAGATACGCAGTATTTT. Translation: CASSLVGPTDTQYF.

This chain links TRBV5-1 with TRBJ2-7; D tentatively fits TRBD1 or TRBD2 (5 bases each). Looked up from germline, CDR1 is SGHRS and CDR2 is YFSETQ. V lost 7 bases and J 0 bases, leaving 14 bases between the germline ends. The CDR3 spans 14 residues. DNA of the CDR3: TGCGCCAGCGGGACCGGACCGAGCTCCTACGAGCAGTACTTC. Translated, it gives CASGTGPSSYEQYF.

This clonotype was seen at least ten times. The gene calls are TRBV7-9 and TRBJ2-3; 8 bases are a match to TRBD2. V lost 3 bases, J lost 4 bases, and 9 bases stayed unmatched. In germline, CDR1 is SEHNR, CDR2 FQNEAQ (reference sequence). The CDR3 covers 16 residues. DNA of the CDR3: TGTGCCAGCAGCTTCTCGACTAGCGTAGCCGCAGATACGCAGTATTTT. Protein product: CASSFSTSVAADTQYF.

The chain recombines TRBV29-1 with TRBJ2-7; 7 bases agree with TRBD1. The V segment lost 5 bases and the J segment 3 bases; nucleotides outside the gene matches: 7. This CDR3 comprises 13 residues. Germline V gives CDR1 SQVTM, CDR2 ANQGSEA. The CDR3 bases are TGCAGCGTTAAGGGGGCCTCTAACTACGAGCAGTACTTC. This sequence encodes CSVKGASNYEQYF.

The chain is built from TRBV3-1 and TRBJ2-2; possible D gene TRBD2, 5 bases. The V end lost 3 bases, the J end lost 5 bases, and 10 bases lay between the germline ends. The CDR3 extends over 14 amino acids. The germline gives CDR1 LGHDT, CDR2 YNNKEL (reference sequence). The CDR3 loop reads CASSHGGRTGELFF. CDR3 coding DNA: TGTGCCAGCAGCCATGGAGGACGAACCGGGGAGCTGTTTTTT. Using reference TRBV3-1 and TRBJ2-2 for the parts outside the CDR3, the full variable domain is DTAVSQTPKYLVTQMGNDKSIKCEQNLGHDTMYWYKQDSKKFLKIMFSYNNKELIINETVPNRFSPKSPDKAHLNLHINSLELGDSAVYFCASSHGGRTGELFFGEGSRLTVL.

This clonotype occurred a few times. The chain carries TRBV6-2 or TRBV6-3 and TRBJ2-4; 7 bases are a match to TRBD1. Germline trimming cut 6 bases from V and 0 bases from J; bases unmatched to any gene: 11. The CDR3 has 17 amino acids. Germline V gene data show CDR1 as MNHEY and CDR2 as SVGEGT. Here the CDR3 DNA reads TGTGCCAGCAGGGAGGTTGGGACAGCCAAAGCCAAAAACATTCAGTACTTC. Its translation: CASREVGTAKAKNIQYF.

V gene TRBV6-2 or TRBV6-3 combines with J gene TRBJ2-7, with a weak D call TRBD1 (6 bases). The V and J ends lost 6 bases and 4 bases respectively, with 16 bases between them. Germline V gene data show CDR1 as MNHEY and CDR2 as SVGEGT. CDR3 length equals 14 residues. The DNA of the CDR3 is TGTGCCAGCAGCGGCCGGGACAAGAGATACGAGCAGTACTTC. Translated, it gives CASSGRDKRYEQYF.

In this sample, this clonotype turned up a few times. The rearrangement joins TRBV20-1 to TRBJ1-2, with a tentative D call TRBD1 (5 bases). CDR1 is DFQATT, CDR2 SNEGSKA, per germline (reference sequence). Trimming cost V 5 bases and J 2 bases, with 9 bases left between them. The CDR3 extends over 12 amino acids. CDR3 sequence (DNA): TGCAGTGCTGCCGACAGCAACTATGGCTACACCTTC. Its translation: CSAADSNYGYTF.

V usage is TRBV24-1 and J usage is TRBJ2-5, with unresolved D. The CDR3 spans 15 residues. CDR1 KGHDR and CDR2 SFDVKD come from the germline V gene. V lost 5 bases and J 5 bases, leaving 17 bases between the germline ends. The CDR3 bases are TGTGCCACCAGTGCACGGGCTTCGGGTGGGGAGACCCAGTACTTC. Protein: CATSARASGGETQYF.

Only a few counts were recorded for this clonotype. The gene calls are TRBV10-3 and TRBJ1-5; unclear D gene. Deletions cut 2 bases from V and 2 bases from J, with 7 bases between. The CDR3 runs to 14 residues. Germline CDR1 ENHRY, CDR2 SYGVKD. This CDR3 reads CAISEMEGNQPQHF. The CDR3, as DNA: TGTGCCATCAGTGAGATGGAAGGCAATCAGCCCCAGCATTTT.

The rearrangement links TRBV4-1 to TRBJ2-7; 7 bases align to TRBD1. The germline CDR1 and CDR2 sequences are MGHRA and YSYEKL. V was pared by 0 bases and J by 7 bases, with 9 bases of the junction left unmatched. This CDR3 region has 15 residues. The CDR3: CASSQDTGEGGEQYF. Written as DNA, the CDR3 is TGCGCCAGCAGCCAAGATACAGGGGAAGGGGGAGAGCAGTACTTC.

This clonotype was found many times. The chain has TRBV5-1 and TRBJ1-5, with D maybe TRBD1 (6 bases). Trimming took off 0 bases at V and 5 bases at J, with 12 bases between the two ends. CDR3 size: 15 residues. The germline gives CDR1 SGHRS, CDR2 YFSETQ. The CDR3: CASSLAGQTHQPQHF. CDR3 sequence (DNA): TGCGCCAGCAGCTTGGCAGGACAGACACATCAGCCCCAGCATTTT.

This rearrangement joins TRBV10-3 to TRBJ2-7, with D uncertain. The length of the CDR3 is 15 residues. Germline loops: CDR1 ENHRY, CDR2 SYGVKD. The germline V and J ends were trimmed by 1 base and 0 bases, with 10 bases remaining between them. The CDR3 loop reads CAISELALTSYEQYF. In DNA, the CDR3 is TGTGCCATCAGTGAGTTGGCACTTACCTCCTACGAGCAGTACTTC.

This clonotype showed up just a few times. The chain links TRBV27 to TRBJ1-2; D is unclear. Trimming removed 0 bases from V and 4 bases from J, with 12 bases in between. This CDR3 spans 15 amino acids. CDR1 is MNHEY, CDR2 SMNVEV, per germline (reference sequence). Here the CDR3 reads CASSLSPPRGYGYTF. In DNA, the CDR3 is TGTGCCAGCAGTTTATCTCCGCCGCGGGGCTATGGCTACACCTTC.